Below, 2 T cell receptor beta chains from the same sample are listed, as sequenced in a study of T-cell memory formation after mild COVID-19. TCRdb reanalysed the 5' RACE reads using MiXCR and keeps one entry per CDR3 protein. The data show about 430,000 distinct CDR3 sequences, 18% seen once. The source material was PBMCs or a T cell subset sorted from them (not recorded which). These receptors originate from a man aged 18-30 years who had mild COVID-19 (a few samples of this study predate the infection). Cell type and time point are not known.

The table lists this clonotype with a few counts. The chain carries TRBV3-1 and TRBJ2-2; the D is unclear. The germline V gene encodes CDR1 LGHDT and CDR2 YNNKEL (reference sequence). Trimming took 4 bases from V and 6 from J, leaving 6 bases between them. The CDR3 is made up of 12 amino acids. The CDR3 protein is CASSLPPGELFF. The CDR3 DNA sequence: TGTGCCAGCAGCCTACCCCCCGGGGAGCTGTTTTTT.

This clonotype showed up just a few times. J is TRBJ2-2 and V is TRBV5-1; 8 bases align to TRBD2. J gave up 7 bases and V 4 bases, and 6 bases lay outside the gene matches. Per the germline V gene, CDR1 is SGHRS and CDR2 is YFSETQ. The CDR3 length is 14 residues. The DNA of the CDR3 is TGCGCCAGCAGCCCGGGGGGGCAAGGCGGGGAGCTGTTTTTT. It yields the protein CASSPGGQGGELFF.